This T cell receptor beta chain was identified in a study of response to subunit inactivated influenza vaccine. This CDR3 spans 15 amino acids. Trimming left V 3 bases short and J 4 bases short, with 13 bases between. This clonotype was found many times. Its antigen is unidentified. Overall study findings and caveats: The authors suggested that every seasonal influenza vaccination recruits few new T cells.

TCRdb re-called the RT-PCR reads with MiXCR, one entry per CDR3 protein. The table records about 240,000 distinct CDR3 sequences, 9% to 15% of them present only once. The clonotype was recovered from a man over 45 who received an inactivated influenza vaccine. The chain is built from TRBV12-3 or TRBV12-4 and TRBJ2-1; D possibly corresponds to TRBD2 (7 bases). The sample was non-naive T cells sorted from PBMCs, taken less than 15 days before vaccination. As DNA, the CDR3 is TGTGCCAGCAGTTTTGGGCGGGGGCTATACAATGAGCAGTTCTTC. Translating gives CASSFGRGLYNEQFF.